This T cell receptor (beta chain) is drawn from a study of blood T cell repertoires in COVID-19. Some clones are missing from TCRdb's copy, which holds only in-frame ones; the method was immunoSEQ multiplex PCR. Of some 380,000 clones listed, more than 65% are singletons. Germline V gene data show CDR1 as SGHTA and CDR2 as FQGNSA. Trimming shortened V by 5 bases and J by 0 bases, and 19 bases separated the two germline ends. The CDR3 covers 18 residues. The specimen was peripheral blood. The V gene is TRBV7-2, the J gene TRBJ1-4; weak D call: TRBD1 (5 bases). The clonotype comes from a human donor with acute or convalescent COVID-19. The donor label of this sample is uncertain. This CDR3 is CASSLTPLGVTTNEKLFF. In DNA, the CDR3 is TGTGCCAGCAGCCTAACCCCTTTAGGGGTTACAACTAATGAAAAACTGTTTTTT.